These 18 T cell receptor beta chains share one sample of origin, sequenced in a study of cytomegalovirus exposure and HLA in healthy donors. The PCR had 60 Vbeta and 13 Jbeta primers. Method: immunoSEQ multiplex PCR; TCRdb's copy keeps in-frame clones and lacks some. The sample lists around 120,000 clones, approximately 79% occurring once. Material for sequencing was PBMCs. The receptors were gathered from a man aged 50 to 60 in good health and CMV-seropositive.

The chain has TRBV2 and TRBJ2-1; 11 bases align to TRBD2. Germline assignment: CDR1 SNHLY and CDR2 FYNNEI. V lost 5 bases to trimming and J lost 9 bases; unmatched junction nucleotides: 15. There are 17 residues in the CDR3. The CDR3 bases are TGTGCCAGCAGTTCCCCTCCGGAGGGACTAGCGGTTCTTGAGCAGTTCTTC. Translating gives CASSSPPEGLAVLEQFF.

CDR3: CASSPALGRGAYEQYF. As DNA, the CDR3 is TGTGCCAGCAGCCCCGCCCTGGGGCGGGGGGCCTACGAGCAGTACTTC. The gene calls are TRBV7-9 and TRBJ2-7; 8 bases line up with TRBD2. The CDR3 is 16 amino acids. V shed 5 bases, J shed 2 bases, and the junction held 11 bases outside the gene matches. CDR1 and CDR2 (germline): SEHNR, FQNEAQ (reference sequence).

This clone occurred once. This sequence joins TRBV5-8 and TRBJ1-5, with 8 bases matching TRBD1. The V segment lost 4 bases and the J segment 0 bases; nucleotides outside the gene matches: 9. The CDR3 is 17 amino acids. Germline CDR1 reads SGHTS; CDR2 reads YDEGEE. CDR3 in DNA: TGTGCCAGCAGCAGAAAGACAGGGGCTCTTAGCAATCAGCCCCAGCATTTT. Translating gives CASSRKTGALSNQPQHF.

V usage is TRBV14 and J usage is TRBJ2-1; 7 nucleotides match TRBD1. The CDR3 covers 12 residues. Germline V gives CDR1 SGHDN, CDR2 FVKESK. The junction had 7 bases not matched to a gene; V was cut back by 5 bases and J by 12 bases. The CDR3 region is CASSTGVSAQFF. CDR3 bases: TGTGCCAGCAGCACAGGGGTGAGCGCGCAGTTCTTC.

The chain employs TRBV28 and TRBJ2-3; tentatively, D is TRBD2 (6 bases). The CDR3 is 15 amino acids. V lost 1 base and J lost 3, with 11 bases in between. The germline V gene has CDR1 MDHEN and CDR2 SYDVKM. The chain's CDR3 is CASSLLGRNTDTQYF. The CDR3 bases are TGTGCCAGCAGTTTATTAGGGAGGAATACAGATACGCAGTATTTT.

CDR3 sequence (DNA): TGTGCCAGTGGGGGGAACTACGAGCAGTACTTC. Its protein is CASGGNYEQYF. This rearrangement joins TRBV28 to TRBJ2-7; TRBD2 is a possible D gene (6 bases). This CDR3 is built from 11 residues. The V gene's germline CDR1 is MDHEN and CDR2 SYDVKM. Trimming removed 9 bases at V and 3 bases at J, with 9 bases between.

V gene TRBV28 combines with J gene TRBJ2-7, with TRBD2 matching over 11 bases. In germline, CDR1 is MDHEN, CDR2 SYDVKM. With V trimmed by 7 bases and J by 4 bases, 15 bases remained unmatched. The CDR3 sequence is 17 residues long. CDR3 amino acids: CASISGTSGTQGYEQYF. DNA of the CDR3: TGTGCCAGCATCTCCGGGACTAGCGGCACTCAAGGGTACGAGCAGTACTTC. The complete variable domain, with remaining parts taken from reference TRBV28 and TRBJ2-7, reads DVKVTQSSRYLVKRTGEKVFLECVQDMDHENMFWYRQDPGLGLRLIYFSYDVKMKEKGDIPEGYSVSREKKERFSLILESASTNQTSMYLCASISGTSGTQGYEQYFGPGTRLTVT.

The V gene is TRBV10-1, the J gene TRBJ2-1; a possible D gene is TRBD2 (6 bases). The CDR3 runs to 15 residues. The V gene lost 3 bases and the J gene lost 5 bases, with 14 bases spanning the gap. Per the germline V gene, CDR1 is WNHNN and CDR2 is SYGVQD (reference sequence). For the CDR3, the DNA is TGCGCCAGCAGTGAAACAGCGGGTGCAAACAATGAGCAGTTCTTC. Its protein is CASSETAGANNEQFF.

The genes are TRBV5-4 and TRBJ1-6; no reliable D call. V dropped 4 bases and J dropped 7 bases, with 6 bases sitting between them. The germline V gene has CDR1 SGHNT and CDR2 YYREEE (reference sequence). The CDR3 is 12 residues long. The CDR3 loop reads CASSPGNSPLHF. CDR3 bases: TGTGCCAGCAGCCCCGGGAATTCACCCCTCCACTTT. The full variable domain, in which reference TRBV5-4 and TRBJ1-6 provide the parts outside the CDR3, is ETGVTQSPTHLIKTRGQQVTLRCSSQSGHNTVSWYQQALGQGPQFIFQYYREEENGRGNFPPRFSGLQFPNYSSELNVNALELDDSALYLCASSPGNSPLHFGNGTRLTVT.

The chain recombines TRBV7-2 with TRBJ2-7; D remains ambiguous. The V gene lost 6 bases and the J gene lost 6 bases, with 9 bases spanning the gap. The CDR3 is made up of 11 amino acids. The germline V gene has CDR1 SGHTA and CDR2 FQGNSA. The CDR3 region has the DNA TGTGCCAGCAGTTTCTACGCCGAGCAGTACTTC. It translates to CASSFYAEQYF.

The DNA for the CDR3 is TGTGCCAGTAGACCTAGCGGTGAGACAGGGGTTCAAGGCTACACCTTC. Translated, it gives CASRPSGETGVQGYTF. This rearrangement joins TRBV19 to TRBJ1-2; 8 positions agree with TRBD1. Germline trimming cut 6 bases from V and 8 bases from J; bases unmatched to any gene: 17. The CDR3 consists of 16 residues. Per germline, CDR1 LNHDA and CDR2 SQIVND (reference sequence).

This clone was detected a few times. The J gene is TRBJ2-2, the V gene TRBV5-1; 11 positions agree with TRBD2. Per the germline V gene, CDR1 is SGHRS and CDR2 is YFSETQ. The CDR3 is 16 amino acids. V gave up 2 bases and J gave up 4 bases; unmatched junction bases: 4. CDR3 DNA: TGCGCCAGCAGCTTACTAGCGGGGGTTTCCACCGGGGAGCTGTTTTTT. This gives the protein CASSLLAGVSTGELFF.

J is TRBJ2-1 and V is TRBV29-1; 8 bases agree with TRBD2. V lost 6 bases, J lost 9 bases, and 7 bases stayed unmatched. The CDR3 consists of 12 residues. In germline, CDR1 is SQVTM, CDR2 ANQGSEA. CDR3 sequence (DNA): TGCAGCGTCACTACTAGCGGCAGTGAGCAGTTCTTC. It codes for CSVTTSGSEQFF.

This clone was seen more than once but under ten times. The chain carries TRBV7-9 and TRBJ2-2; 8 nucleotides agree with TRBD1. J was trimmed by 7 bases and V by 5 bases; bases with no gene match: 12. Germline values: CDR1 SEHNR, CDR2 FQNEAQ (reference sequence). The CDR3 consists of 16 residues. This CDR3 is CASSPTQGGLLGELFF. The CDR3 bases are TGTGCCAGCAGCCCAACACAGGGGGGCTTGCTCGGGGAGCTGTTTTTT.

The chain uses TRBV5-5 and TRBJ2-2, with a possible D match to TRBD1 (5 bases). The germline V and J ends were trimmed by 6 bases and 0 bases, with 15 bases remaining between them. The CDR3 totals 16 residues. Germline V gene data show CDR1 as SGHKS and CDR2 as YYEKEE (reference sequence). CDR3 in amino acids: CASTLLGASNTGELFF. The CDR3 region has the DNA TGTGCCAGCACCCTCCTAGGGGCTTCGAACACCGGGGAGCTGTTTTTT.

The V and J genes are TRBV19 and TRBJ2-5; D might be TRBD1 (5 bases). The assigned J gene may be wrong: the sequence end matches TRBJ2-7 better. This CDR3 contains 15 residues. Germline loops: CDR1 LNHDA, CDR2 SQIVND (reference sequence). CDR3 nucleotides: TGTGCCAGTAGTAAAGGAGCAGGGCGCTCCTACGAGCAGTACTTC. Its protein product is CASSKGAGRSYEQYF.

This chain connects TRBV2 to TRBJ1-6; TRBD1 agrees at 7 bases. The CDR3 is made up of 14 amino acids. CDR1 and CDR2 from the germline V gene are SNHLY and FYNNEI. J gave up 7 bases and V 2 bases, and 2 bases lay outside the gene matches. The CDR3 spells CASSERTGNSPLHF. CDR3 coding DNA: TGTGCCAGCAGTGAAAGGACAGGAAATTCACCCCTCCACTTT.

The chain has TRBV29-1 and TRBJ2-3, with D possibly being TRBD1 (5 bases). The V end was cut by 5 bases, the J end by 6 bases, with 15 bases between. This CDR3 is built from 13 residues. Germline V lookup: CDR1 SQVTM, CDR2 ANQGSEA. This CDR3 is CSVLGQGRDTQYF. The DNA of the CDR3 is TGCAGCGTTCTAGGCCAGGGAAGGGATACGCAGTATTTT.